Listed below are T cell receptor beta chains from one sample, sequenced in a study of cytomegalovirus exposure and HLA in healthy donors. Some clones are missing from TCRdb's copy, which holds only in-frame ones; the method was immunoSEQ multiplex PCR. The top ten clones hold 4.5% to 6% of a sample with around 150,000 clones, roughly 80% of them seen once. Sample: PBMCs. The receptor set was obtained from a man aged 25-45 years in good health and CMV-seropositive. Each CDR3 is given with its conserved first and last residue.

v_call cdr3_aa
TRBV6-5 CASSYSRFDSYYEQYF
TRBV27 CASSTGTGVATGYGYTF
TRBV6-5 CASSYSGNGHGYGYTF
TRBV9 CASSVAGGNGYTF
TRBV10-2 CASSEPDRAGTEAFF
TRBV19 CASSSDRTDNQPQHF
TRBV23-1 CASSQSGQGARDGNTIYF
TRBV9 CASRRTGANTGELFF
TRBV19 CASSRGQGVGGELFF
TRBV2 CASSEERVFNEKLFF